What follows is one T cell receptor (beta chain) and its context. Its specificity is unknown. Although they were nominally healthy when sampled, donors likely had unrecorded immune exposures. The data are from a study of cytomegalovirus exposure and HLA in healthy donors. Regarding the study as a whole: TCR beta V segments were, for the most part, productive about 87% or about 30% of the time in an earlier analysis.

13 Jbeta primers and 60 Vbeta primers were used for the PCR. Some clones are missing from TCRdb's copy, which holds only in-frame ones; the method was immunoSEQ multiplex PCR. The sample is made up of roughly 60,000 clones, and the top ten hold about 4% of it. The V end lost 5 bases, the J end lost 5 bases, and 13 bases lay between the germline ends. CDR1 and CDR2 from the germline V gene are KGHSH and LQKENI. The CDR3 length is 13 residues. The sample comprised PBMCs. The clonotype comes from a woman aged 18-30 years in good health and CMV-seronegative. This rearrangement joins TRBV18 to TRBJ2-7; no clear D gene. The chain's CDR3 is CASSFTEANEQYF. CDR3 bases: TGTGCCAGCTCATTTACCGAGGCTAACGAGCAGTACTTC.